This entry lists 19 T cell receptor beta chains sequenced from one sample in a study of shared clonotypes between healthy human individuals. Using immunoSEQ multiplex PCR, the repertoire was profiled, and TCRdb retains in-frame clones only, with some absent. The profile shows 1 million to 1.3 million clones, more than 75% of them singletons. Sequencing was carried out using memory CD4+ T cells from PBMCs. Indicated subset: CD45RA-negative fraction. These receptors were collected from a man in his late teens or twenties in good health. Some clones in this sample may be carry-over from other donors' samples.

The chain uses TRBV28 and TRBJ2-1, with a weak D call TRBD2 (5 bases). The CDR3 runs 11 residues. Trimming shortened V by 5 bases and J by 9 bases, and 8 bases separated the two germline ends. Germline V CDR1 and CDR2: MDHEN, SYDVKM. The CDR3 nucleotides read TGTGCCAGCAGTACACGGGGTGAGCAGTTCTTC. Translated, it gives CASSTRGEQFF.

The chain links TRBV5-4 to TRBJ1-1; TRBD1 matches at 9 bases. Unmatched junction bases numbered 6, after V lost 4 bases and J lost 5 bases. This CDR3 has 14 amino acids. The germline V gene encodes CDR1 SGHNT and CDR2 YYREEE (reference sequence). DNA for the CDR3: TGTGCCAGCAGCCGAAGGACAGGGGTGACTGAAGCTTTCTTT. Protein sequence: CASSRRTGVTEAFF. The full variable domain, with the rest looked up from reference TRBV5-4 and TRBJ1-1, is ETGVTQSPTHLIKTRGQQVTLRCSSQSGHNTVSWYQQALGQGPQFIFQYYREEENGRGNFPPRFSGLQFPNYSSELNVNALELDDSALYLCASSRRTGVTEAFFGQGTRLTVV.

In this sample, this clone turned up once. Other DNA sequences in this sample translate to the same CDR3. The rearrangement links TRBV18 to TRBJ2-7; D is uncertain. Germline V gene sequence: CDR1 KGHSH, CDR2 LQKENI. The CDR3 runs 14 residues. V lost 1 base, J lost 1 base, and 8 bases lay in between. In DNA, the CDR3 is TGTGCCAGCTCACCACTAGGCAGGTCCTACGAGCAGTACTTC. Protein product: CASSPLGRSYEQYF. Full variable domain (outside the CDR3, taken from reference TRBV18 and TRBJ2-7): NAGVMQNPRHLVRRRGQEARLRCSPMKGHSHVYWYRQLPEEGLKFMVYLQKENIIDESGMPKERFSAEFPKEGPSILRIQQVVRGDSAAYFCASSPLGRSYEQYFGPGTRLTVT.

This clone was counted at least ten times. The CDR3 nucleotides read TGTGCCAGCAGCCGACGGACTAGCGGCACCGGGGAGCTGTTTTTT. It yields the protein CASSRRTSGTGELFF. This chain uses TRBV7-2 with TRBJ2-2; 10 nucleotides agree with TRBD2. The CDR3 contains 15 residues. Germline V gene lookup returns CDR1 SGHTA and CDR2 FQGNSA. V gave up 5 bases and J gave up 4 bases; unmatched junction bases: 4.

The chain joins TRBV5-1 to TRBJ1-2; D gene uncertain. Trimming stripped 7 bases from V and 3 bases from J, with 10 bases between. The CDR3 contains 12 residues. The germline CDR1 and CDR2 sequences are SGHRS and YFSETQ. The CDR3 region is CASRWADYGYTF. The DNA for the CDR3 is TGCGCCAGCCGTTGGGCGGACTATGGCTACACCTTC.

This chain links TRBV7-9 with TRBJ2-2; tentative D call: TRBD1 (6 bases). Germline V gives CDR1 SEHNR, CDR2 FQNEAQ (reference sequence). There are 19 residues in the CDR3. V lost 2 bases and J 1 base, leaving 20 bases between the germline ends. CDR3 loop: CASSLKRLQGRENTGELFF. The CDR3, as DNA: TGTGCCAGCAGCTTAAAGAGGTTACAGGGAAGGGAGAACACCGGGGAGCTGTTTTTT.

The chain recombines TRBV4-1 with TRBJ2-1; 12 bases are shared with TRBD2. Trimming cost V 1 base and J 2 bases; bases outside gene matches: 12. Per the germline V gene, CDR1 is MGHRA and CDR2 is YSYEKL. The CDR3 length is 20 residues. The CDR3 coding sequence is TGCGCCAGCAGCCAAGGAGGTCTAGCGGGAGGGCGGTTCCCCTACAATGAGCAGTTCTTC. It specifies CASSQGGLAGGRFPYNEQFF.

The chain couples TRBV28 to TRBJ2-7, with D possibly being TRBD2 (5 bases). Trimming pared 10 bases from V and 6 bases from J, leaving 13 bases between. Per germline, CDR1 MDHEN and CDR2 SYDVKM. CDR3 length: 11 amino acids. CDR3 sequence (DNA): TGTGCCACCAAGCTAGCAGGCGAGCAGTACTTC. It is translated as CATKLAGEQYF.

V is TRBV13 and J is TRBJ1-3; 7 bases match TRBD1. CDR3 length equals 16 residues. The J segment lost 1 base and the V segment lost 1 base, leaving 4 bases of the junction unmatched. Germline V gives CDR1 PRHDT, CDR2 FYEKMQ (reference sequence). This CDR3 is CASSLARTGSGNTIYF. The CDR3 nucleotides are TGTGCCAGCAGCTTAGCCCGGACAGGTTCTGGAAACACCATATATTTT.

The gene calls are TRBV4-2 and TRBJ2-2; 8 nucleotides line up with TRBD1. Trimming cost V 4 bases and J 9 bases; bases outside gene matches: 4. The CDR3 runs 13 residues. CDR1 and CDR2 from the germline V gene are LGHNA and YNFKEQ. In DNA form, the CDR3 reads TGTGCCAGCAGCCCCGACAGGGGCCGGGAGCTGTTTTTT. This translates into CASSPDRGRELFF.

This chain connects TRBV7-2 to TRBJ2-7, with 12 positions matching TRBD2. CDR3 size: 17 residues. Trimming cost V 0 bases and J 3 bases; bases outside gene matches: 6. Germline-derived CDR1 and CDR2 are SGHTA and FQGNSA. DNA of the CDR3: TGTGCCAGCAGCTTAGCCGTAGCGGGACTAGCGGGCTACGAGCAGTACTTC. It yields the protein CASSLAVAGLAGYEQYF.

The genes are TRBV25-1 and TRBJ2-7; 7 nucleotides line up with TRBD2. The CDR3 runs to 13 residues. V shed 2 bases, J shed 6 bases, and the junction held 4 bases outside the gene matches. Germline CDR1 reads MGHDK; CDR2 reads SYGVNS. The CDR3 spells CASSEARLAEQYF. Written as DNA, the CDR3 is TGTGCCAGCAGTGAAGCCAGACTAGCCGAGCAGTACTTC.

As concerns this clone: One base away lies a much larger clone, so this may be a sequencing read error. Other DNA sequences in this specimen translate into the identical CDR3. The CDR3 loop reads CASSYGQGETQYF. CDR3 coding DNA: TGCGCCAGCAGCTACGGACAGGGAGAGACCCAGTACTTC. This chain uses TRBV5-1 with TRBJ2-5, with TRBD1 matching 8 bases. The CDR3 is made up of 13 amino acids. Germline CDR1 SGHRS, CDR2 YFSETQ. The junction had 2 bases not matched to a gene; V was cut back by 3 bases and J by 4 bases.

The J gene is TRBJ1-2, the V gene TRBV4-2; 9 bases match TRBD1. V shed 2 bases and J 0 bases; nucleotides not matched to a gene: 10. CDR1 is LGHNA and CDR2 is YNFKEQ in the germline V gene. This CDR3 region has 18 residues. In DNA form, the CDR3 reads TGTGCCAGCAGCCAACAACTAGGGGGACAGGGAACTAACTATGGCTACACCTTC. Translating it yields CASSQQLGGQGTNYGYTF.

This chain connects TRBV5-8 to TRBJ1-2; weak D call: TRBD1 (5 bases). There are 15 residues in the CDR3. Deletions cut 1 base from V and 5 bases from J, with 15 bases between. Germline CDR1 reads SGHTS; CDR2 reads YDEGEE. CDR3 coding DNA: TGTGCCAGCAGCTTGCCAGGGTCCCTCCTTTATGGCTACACCTTC. Translating it yields CASSLPGSLLYGYTF. The entire variable domain, with the rest obtained from reference TRBV5-8 and TRBJ1-2, is as follows: EAGVTQSPTHLIKTRGQQATLRCSPISGHTSVYWYQQALGLGLQFLLWYDEGEERNRGNFPPRFSGRQFPNYSSELNVNALELEDSALYLCASSLPGSLLYGYTFGSGTRLTVV.

The chain carries TRBV5-5 and TRBJ1-2; D is uncertain. V gave up 0 bases and J gave up 2 bases, with 11 bases separating them. The germline gives CDR1 SGHKS, CDR2 YYEKEE (reference sequence). CDR3 size: 15 residues. The CDR3 sequence is CASSLVGSDNYGYTF. CDR3 coding DNA: TGTGCCAGCAGCTTGGTGGGTTCAGACAACTATGGCTACACCTTC.

The chain has TRBV10-1 and TRBJ2-1, with TRBD1 identical over 9 bases. J was trimmed by 4 bases and V by 9 bases; bases with no gene match: 10. CDR3 length: 15 amino acids. Germline loops: CDR1 WNHNN, CDR2 SYGVQD (reference sequence). The DNA of the CDR3 is TGCGCCAGAATATCTAGGGACAGGGATTACAATGAGCAGTTCTTC. Protein product: CARISRDRDYNEQFF.

This chain's CDR3 is CAWSGEHEQYF. DNA of the CDR3: TGTGCCTGGAGTGGGGAACACGAGCAGTACTTC. This chain connects TRBV30 to TRBJ2-7; no firm D call. The V end was cut by 1 base, the J end by 5 bases, with 6 bases between. This CDR3 contains 11 residues. Germline V lookup: CDR1 GTSNPN, CDR2 SVGIG (reference sequence).

This clone was detected ten times or more. CDR3: CARSYKGGQSIYTTNEKLFF. The CDR3 bases are TGTGCCAGAAGCTATAAGGGGGGACAGTCTATCTATACAACTAATGAAAAACTGTTTTTT. The chain combines TRBV5-3 with TRBJ1-4; 7 positions agree with TRBD1. TRBV5-3 is filed as an ORF, its function uncertain. V gave up 3 bases and J gave up 0 bases; unmatched junction bases: 17. The length of the CDR3 is 20 residues.